Listed here are 12 T cell receptor beta chains from one sample, sequenced in a study of blood T cell repertoires in COVID-19. Using immunoSEQ multiplex PCR, the repertoire was profiled, and TCRdb retains in-frame clones only, with some absent. The data hold roughly 200,000 clones, with about nine tenths observed a single time. Sequenced: PBMCs or T cells enriched from blood (not recorded which). These TCRs come from a woman aged 50 to 60 in a cohort exposed to, infected with or recovered from COVID-19 (not recorded which).

This chain connects TRBV5-6 to TRBJ1-1; no reliable D call. Germline V lookup: CDR1 SGHDT, CDR2 YYEEEE. CDR3 length: 14 amino acids. V was pared by 2 bases and J by 5 bases, with 13 bases between. The CDR3 DNA sequence: TGTGCCAGCAGCTTAGGAGGTACGCAAACTGAAGCTTTCTTT. Protein: CASSLGGTQTEAFF. Variable domain in full (rest from reference TRBV5-6 and TRBJ1-1): DAGVTQSPTHLIKTRGQQVTLRCSPKSGHDTVSWYQQALGQGPQFIFQYYEEEERQRGNFPDRFSGHQFPNYSSELNVNALLLGDSALYLCASSLGGTQTEAFFGQGTRLTVV.

This clone appeared once. V usage is TRBV18 and J usage is TRBJ1-1; D is possibly TRBD1 (6 bases). The germline gives CDR1 KGHSH, CDR2 LQKENI. The CDR3 consists of 16 residues. V was shortened by 4 bases and J by 1 base, with 16 bases between the two germline ends. DNA of the CDR3: TGTGCCAGCTCACTCCTCCAGGGGTCTCAGAACACTGAAGCTTTCTTT. It encodes CASSLLQGSQNTEAFF. Variable domain in full (rest from reference TRBV18 and TRBJ1-1): NAGVMQNPRHLVRRRGQEARLRCSPMKGHSHVYWYRQLPEEGLKFMVYLQKENIIDESGMPKERFSAEFPKEGPSILRIQQVVRGDSAAYFCASSLLQGSQNTEAFFGQGTRLTVV.

J is TRBJ1-6 and V is TRBV4-2; D is possibly TRBD1 (5 bases). V was trimmed by 0 bases and J by 8 bases, leaving 14 bases between them. The CDR3 loop spans 16 amino acids. The germline gives CDR1 LGHNA, CDR2 YNFKEQ. Here the CDR3 DNA reads TGTGCCAGCAGCCAAGATCTGGCAGGGCAGGATTCACCCCTCCACTTT. It translates to CASSQDLAGQDSPLHF.

This chain uses TRBV6-5 with TRBJ1-1; 8 bases map to TRBD1. The length of the CDR3 is 14 residues. V lost 6 bases to trimming and J lost 5 bases; unmatched junction nucleotides: 8. Per germline, CDR1 MNHEY and CDR2 SVGAGI. CDR3 coding DNA: TGTGCCAGCAGGAAAGGCAGGGGGCAGACTGAAGCTTTCTTT. Protein: CASRKGRGQTEAFF.

The V gene is TRBV23-1, the J gene TRBJ2-4; the D is unclear. TRBV23-1 is treated as an ORF (open reading frame) with a function not yet certain. The CDR3 is made up of 16 amino acids. For the CDR3, the DNA is TGCGCGCGAGTTGTTTCCGTCCCCGCAGCCAAAAACATTCAGTACTTC. Encoded protein: CARVVSVPAAKNIQYF.

The rearrangement links TRBV27 to TRBJ2-7, with 7 positions matching TRBD2. This CDR3 spans 14 amino acids. Germline values: CDR1 MNHEY, CDR2 SMNVEV (reference sequence). J gave up 2 bases and V 2 bases, and 3 bases lay outside the gene matches. The DNA for the CDR3 is TGTGCCAGCAGTTTACAGGGAGGGGCCTACGAGCAGTACTTC. Encoded protein: CASSLQGGAYEQYF.

This clone showed up just a few times. A junction boundary mismatches the germline segment, possibly from a read error. V gene TRBV5-6 combines with J gene TRBJ1-2, with D uncertain. Germline CDR1 and CDR2: SGHDT and YYEEEE. CDR3 length: 11 residues. For the CDR3, the DNA is TGTGCCAGCAGCCAGAACAGTGGCCTCGCCTTC. Its translation: CASSQNSGLAF.

This clone was observed a handful of times. V usage is TRBV24-1 and J usage is TRBJ1-5; D may be TRBD1 (6 bases). The CDR3 totals 15 residues. Germline V gene data show CDR1 as KGHDR and CDR2 as SFDVKD. V lost 9 bases and J lost 4, with 18 bases in between. Here the CDR3 reads CATSAGGSRNQPQHF. The CDR3 nucleotides read TGTGCCACCTCCGCGGGGGGCAGTCGTAATCAGCCCCAGCATTTT.

This sequence joins TRBV11-2 and TRBJ2-1; perhaps TRBD1 as D (5 bases). This CDR3 region has 15 residues. Per germline, CDR1 SGHAT and CDR2 FQNNGV. V lost 1 base to trimming and J lost 4 bases, with 11 bases between them. CDR3 bases: TGTGCCAGCAGCTTAGGTCCTGACAGATACAATGAGCAGTTCTTC. It codes for CASSLGPDRYNEQFF.

The J gene is TRBJ1-1, the V gene TRBV18; tentative D call: TRBD1 (5 bases). Germline loops: CDR1 KGHSH, CDR2 LQKENI. V lost 2 bases and J 10 bases, leaving 17 bases between the germline ends. This CDR3 region has 14 residues. The CDR3 DNA reads as TGTGCCAGCTCACCAGAGAGCAGGGTTTGGGTAGCTTTCTTT. Amino acids: CASSPESRVWVAFF.

This clone was seen more than once but under ten times. The V gene is TRBV14, the J gene TRBJ2-7, with a tentative D call TRBD1 (6 bases). V shed 4 bases and J shed 3 bases, with 19 bases lying between them. CDR3 length: 16 residues. Germline CDR1 reads SGHDN; CDR2 reads FVKESK. CDR3 sequence reads: CASSPIQGLALYEQYF. The CDR3 DNA follows: TGTGCCAGCAGCCCGATACAGGGTTTGGCCCTCTACGAGCAGTACTTC. Drawing the rest from reference TRBV14 and TRBJ2-7, the complete variable domain is EAGVTQFPSHSVIEKGQTVTLRCDPISGHDNLYWYRRVMGKEIKFLLHFVKESKQDESGMPNNRFLAERTGGTYSTLKVQPAELEDSGVYFCASSPIQGLALYEQYFGPGTRLTVT.

The chain joins TRBV28 to TRBJ1-2; D call uncertain. The V gene lost 6 bases and the J gene lost 1 base, with 9 bases spanning the gap. CDR1 and CDR2 (germline): MDHEN, SYDVKM. This CDR3 contains 13 residues. In DNA, the CDR3 is TGTGCCAGCAGGACCGGGAGTAACTATGGCTACACCTTC. It encodes CASRTGSNYGYTF.